Presented here are 21 T cell receptor beta chains from one specimen sequenced in a study of T cells in Graves' hyperthyroidism and ophthalmopathy. TCR beta CDR3 regions were amplified from RNA transcripts. Using the HTBI primer set, a first-round RT-PCR was run on the TCR CDR3. TCRdb redid the calling of the multiplex PCR reads with MiXCR, one entry per CDR3 protein. In the table there are approximately 410,000 distinct CDR3 sequences, about 15% of which are singletons. Source material: blood. The receptors originated from a man aged 18 to 29 with Graves' ophthalmopathy.

Ten or more counts support this clonotype. This chain links TRBV6-1 with TRBJ2-1, with 9 bases identical to TRBD2. The CDR3 has 15 residues. The germline V gene has CDR1 MNHNS and CDR2 SASEGT. The trim removed 2 bases at V and 10 bases at J, leaving 9 bases unmatched. CDR3 in DNA: TGTGCCAGCAGTGAATACGGCGGGGGGGCCGGGGAGCAGTTCTTC. This sequence encodes CASSEYGGGAGEQFF.

The chain couples TRBV10-1 to TRBJ2-7; perhaps TRBD1 as D (6 bases). The CDR3 spans 15 residues. In germline, CDR1 is WNHNN, CDR2 SYGVQD (reference sequence). Trimming removed 3 bases from V and 5 bases from J, with 17 bases in between. CDR3 bases: TGCGCCAGCAGTGATTCCAGAACAGGGCAGCACGAGCAGTACTTC. It is translated as CASSDSRTGQHEQYF.

The sample holds many counts of this clonotype. CDR3 nucleotides: TGTGCCAGCAGTTATCCCCGGCGGACACCAGTCGGGCAGTTCTTC. This gives the protein CASSYPRRTPVGQFF. This chain joins TRBV6-2 or TRBV6-3 and TRBJ2-1; TRBD1 is a possible D gene (5 bases). Deletions cut 3 bases from V and 12 bases from J, with 21 bases between. CDR1 MNHEY and CDR2 SVGEGT come from the germline V gene. CDR3 size: 15 residues.

The chain couples TRBV19 to TRBJ1-6; D is unresolved. From germline, CDR1 is LNHDA and CDR2 SQIVND (reference sequence). The CDR3 sequence is 16 residues long. Between the trimmed V and J ends, which lost 10 bases and 4 bases, there was a span of 20 bases. The CDR3 nucleotides read TGTGCCACCGGGGAGTTTCGGGGTGGTTATAATTCACCCCTCCACTTT. Protein sequence: CATGEFRGGYNSPLHF.

At least ten counts were recorded for this clonotype. This sequence joins TRBV28 and TRBJ2-6; D tentatively reads TRBD1 or TRBD2 (5 bases each). CDR1 and CDR2 (germline): MDHEN, SYDVKM. This CDR3 comprises 16 residues. V was shortened by 7 bases and J by 0 bases, with 13 bases between the two germline ends. CDR3: CASKGRTLSGANVLTF. The CDR3 DNA reads as TGTGCCAGCAAGGGACGTACGCTCTCTGGGGCCAACGTCCTGACTTTC.

This clonotype was detected many times. J is TRBJ2-7 and V is TRBV2, with D hard to call. Germline values: CDR1 SNHLY, CDR2 FYNNEI. V was shortened by 6 bases and J by 5 bases, with 8 bases between the two germline ends. The CDR3 covers 11 residues. CDR3 sequence reads: CASSLTHEQYF. As DNA, the CDR3 is TGTGCCAGCAGCCTAACCCACGAGCAGTACTTC.

This CDR3 is CAISGVHTHKAFF. In DNA, the CDR3 is TGTGCCATCAGTGGAGTGCACACACATAAAGCTTTCTTT. The gene calls are TRBV10-3 and TRBJ1-1; D remains ambiguous. The CDR3 loop spans 13 amino acids. Deletions cut 4 bases from V and 9 bases from J, with 15 bases between. The germline CDR1 and CDR2 sequences are ENHRY and SYGVKD.

CDR3 region: CASSLAVGGLAGGPRYNEQFF. Here the CDR3 DNA reads TGCGCCAGCAGCTTGGCCGTGGGGGGACTAGCGGGAGGGCCAAGGTACAATGAGCAGTTCTTC. The rearrangement uses TRBV5-1 and TRBJ2-1, with 16 bases fitting TRBD2. V was clipped by 0 bases and J by 4 bases; unmatched bases: 13. The germline CDR1 and CDR2 sequences are SGHRS and YFSETQ. The CDR3 loop spans 21 amino acids.

This clonotype was seen just once. Being one base from a much bigger clone, this may be a read error. The chain links TRBV12-3 or TRBV12-4 to TRBJ2-2; D is undetermined. The length of the CDR3 is 14 residues. Trimming stripped 6 bases from V and 6 bases from J, with 14 bases between. Written as DNA, the CDR3 is TGTGCCAGCAGCCCCGAGTCCGTCTCCGGGGAGCTGTTTTTT. It translates to CASSPESVSGELFF.

The rearrangement links TRBV30 to TRBJ2-7; TRBD1 matches at 7 bases. Losses at the gene ends were 3 bases for V and 0 bases for J; bases not matched to a gene: 8. This CDR3 is built from 15 residues. CDR1 GTSNPN and CDR2 SVGIG come from the germline V gene (reference sequence). In nucleotides, the CDR3 is TGTGCCTGGAGCCGGGACAGCTTCAGCTCCTACGAGCAGTACTTC. Translated: CAWSRDSFSSYEQYF.

This clonotype was counted many times. V usage is TRBV29-1 and J usage is TRBJ2-2, with a tentative D call TRBD1 (5 bases). The CDR3 totals 12 residues. Germline V gene lookup returns CDR1 SQVTM and CDR2 ANQGSEA. V was cut by 4 bases and J by 6 bases, with 9 bases left in between. For the CDR3, the DNA is TGCAGCGTTGCAGGGTTGGCCGGGGAGCTGTTTTTT. This sequence encodes CSVAGLAGELFF.

This clonotype has only a few counts. The rearrangement links TRBV19 to TRBJ2-7; 11 nucleotides match TRBD2. This CDR3 has 19 residues. Germline V gives CDR1 LNHDA, CDR2 SQIVND (reference sequence). V gave up 5 bases and J gave up 3 bases; unmatched junction bases: 18. Written as DNA, the CDR3 is TGTGCCAGTAGTTACGGGACTAGCGGCCCCGCGACGGGGTTCTACGAGCAGTACTTC. Encoded protein: CASSYGTSGPATGFYEQYF.

The chain recombines TRBV4-2 with TRBJ2-7, with 8 bases identical to TRBD1. The germline V gene has CDR1 LGHNA and CDR2 YNFKEQ. The CDR3 sequence is 18 residues long. The trim removed 3 bases at V and 0 bases at J, leaving 13 bases unmatched. The CDR3 sequence is CASSHQISTGGSSYEQYF. The CDR3 DNA reads TGTGCCAGCAGCCATCAAATTTCAACAGGGGGAAGCTCCTACGAGCAGTACTTC.

This clonotype was picked up a small number of times. The rearrangement joins TRBV29-1 to TRBJ2-1; D might be TRBD2 (5 bases). The V end lost 4 bases, the J end lost 9 bases, and 19 bases lay between the germline ends. Germline assignment: CDR1 SQVTM and CDR2 ANQGSEA. The CDR3 length is 14 residues. DNA for the CDR3: TGCAGCGTTGCCCCCGGGATGAAAGACGGTGAGCAGTTCTTC. This codes for CSVAPGMKDGEQFF.

This clonotype has a handful of counts. The chain combines TRBV18 with TRBJ2-7; TRBD2 aligns across 8 bases. CDR3 length: 14 residues. V dropped 4 bases and J dropped 7; count of bases not matched to a gene: 9. The germline CDR1 and CDR2 sequences are KGHSH and LQKENI. CDR3 amino acids: CASSLSEGTSEQYF. CDR3 nucleotides: TGTGCCAGCTCACTCTCGGAGGGGACTAGTGAGCAGTACTTC. Drawing the rest from reference TRBV18 and TRBJ2-7, the complete variable domain is NAGVMQNPRHLVRRRGQEARLRCSPMKGHSHVYWYRQLPEEGLKFMVYLQKENIIDESGMPKERFSAEFPKEGPSILRIQQVVRGDSAAYFCASSLSEGTSEQYFGPGTRLTVT.

This clonotype was seen a handful of times. The CDR3 coding sequence is TGTGCCAGCAGCGCCGGGACAGGGGTAGAGACCCAGTACTTC. It codes for CASSAGTGVETQYF. The chain combines TRBV7-8 with TRBJ2-5, with TRBD1 matching over 10 bases. This CDR3 spans 14 amino acids. Germline loops: CDR1 SGHVS, CDR2 FQNEAQ. V gave up 5 bases and J gave up 4 bases; unmatched junction bases: 4.

The J gene is TRBJ2-1, the V gene TRBV11-3; the match to TRBD2 covers 8 bases. V trimming: 5 bases; J trimming: 7 bases; junction bases outside the gene matches: 19. The CDR3 contains 18 residues. CDR1 and CDR2 from the germline V gene are SGHNT and YENEEA. The chain's CDR3 is CASSPGAPFGRGENEQFF. CDR3 nucleotide sequence: TGTGCCAGCAGCCCCGGGGCGCCCTTTGGGCGGGGGGAGAATGAGCAGTTCTTC.

This clonotype was picked up many times. The chain employs TRBV27 and TRBJ2-3; 8 bases line up with TRBD2. J lost 1 base, V lost 4 bases, and 13 bases had no gene match. Germline CDR1 is MNHEY and CDR2 is SMNVEV (reference sequence). This CDR3 spans 18 amino acids. The CDR3 DNA reads as TGTGCCAGCAGTTCCCATCAGTTAGCGGGAAAGGGCACAGATACGCAGTATTTT. Amino acids: CASSSHQLAGKGTDTQYF.

The chain is built from TRBV20-1 and TRBJ1-2; possibly TRBD1 for D (5 bases). The CDR3 spans 16 residues. CDR1 DFQATT and CDR2 SNEGSKA come from the germline V gene (reference sequence). V was shortened by 1 base and J by 7 bases, with 22 bases between the two germline ends. This CDR3 reads CSARVPHQTVLGGYTF. CDR3 DNA: TGCAGTGCTAGAGTCCCCCATCAGACAGTTTTAGGTGGCTACACCTTC.

Regarding this clonotype: This may stem from a read error, because a much larger clone lies one nucleotide away. The chain combines TRBV6-5 with TRBJ2-5, with D unclear. V was pared by 2 bases and J by 2 bases, with 6 bases between. The CDR3 is 13 residues long. Germline V gene sequence: CDR1 MNHEY, CDR2 SVGAGI. The CDR3 nucleotides read TGTGCCAGCAGTTACGTGGTTCAAGAGACCCAGTACTTC. It encodes CASSYVVQETQYF.

This clonotype came up many times. This chain links TRBV6-1 with TRBJ2-3, with D tentatively TRBD2 (6 bases). CDR1 and CDR2 (germline): MNHNS, SASEGT. This CDR3 comprises 15 residues. V gave up 3 bases and J gave up 3 bases, with 13 bases separating them. The chain's CDR3 is CASSDGRGSTDTQYF. DNA for the CDR3: TGTGCCAGCAGTGATGGCCGGGGGAGTACAGATACGCAGTATTTT.